What follows are 25 T cell receptor beta chains derived from one specimen sequenced in a study of CD8+ T cells in alopecia areata. Reverse transcribed after extraction, RNA yielded cDNA as the sequencing template. Sequencing was performed with immunoSEQ multiplex PCR; in TCRdb, only in-frame clones are kept and a portion is missing. The sample records fewer than 200,000 clones, around three fifths being singletons. Sequences were derived from CD4+ T cells sorted from blood, sampled at week 0. Receptors were obtained from a human donor with alopecia areata.

V gene TRBV7-2 combines with J gene TRBJ2-1; 12 positions match TRBD2. The CDR3 runs to 15 residues. The ends lost 4 bases at V and 5 bases at J; junction bases unmatched: 3. Germline CDR1 is SGHTA and CDR2 is FQGNSA. The CDR3 DNA is TGTGCCAGCAGCTCATGGACTAGCGGGGACAATGAGCAGTTCTTC. This codes for CASSSWTSGDNEQFF. Filled out from reference TRBV7-2 and TRBJ2-1, the complete variable domain reads GAGVSQSPSNKVTEKGKDVELRCDPISGHTALYWYRQSLGQGLEFLIYFQGNSAPDKSGLPSDRFSAERTGGSVSTLTIQRTQQEDSAVYLCASSSWTSGDNEQFFGPGTRLTVL.

This clone was picked up a small number of times. This rearrangement joins TRBV4-2 to TRBJ1-2; TRBD1 aligns across 7 bases. V dropped 0 bases and J dropped 6; count of bases not matched to a gene: 7. Germline V CDR1 and CDR2: LGHNA, YNFKEQ. The CDR3 totals 15 residues. CDR3 DNA: TGTGCCAGCAGCCAAGAAAGGGACAGCGAAAATGGCTACACCTTC. Translation: CASSQERDSENGYTF.

This chain uses TRBV6-5 with TRBJ2-7; TRBD1 or TRBD2 may be the D gene (6 bases each). There are 12 residues in the CDR3. V lost 6 bases and J lost 12, with 18 bases in between. Germline V gene data show CDR1 as MNHEY and CDR2 as SVGAGI. This CDR3 reads CASSLQGGRRYF. Written as DNA, the CDR3 is TGTGCCAGCAGCCTCCAAGGGGGGAGGCGGTACTTC.

This clone turned up a few times. The chain has TRBV11-3 and TRBJ2-5, with TRBD2 identical over 10 bases. The V segment lost 7 bases and the J segment 2 bases; nucleotides outside the gene matches: 7. Germline CDR1 SGHNT, CDR2 YENEEA. This CDR3 has 15 residues. In DNA, the CDR3 is TGTGCCAGCACCCGAGGACTAGCGGCGCAAGAGACCCAGTACTTC. This gives the protein CASTRGLAAQETQYF. Full variable domain (missing parts from reference TRBV11-3 and TRBJ2-5): EAGVVQSPRYKIIEKKQPVAFWCNPISGHNTLYWYLQNLGQGPELLIRYENEEAVDDSQLPKDRFSAERLKGVDSTLKIQPAELGDSAVYLCASTRGLAAQETQYFGPGTRLLVL.

The gene calls are TRBV29-1 and TRBJ2-1; D not resolved. The CDR3 covers 14 residues. Per the germline V gene, CDR1 is SQVTM and CDR2 is ANQGSEA. The V end lost 5 bases, the J end lost 0 bases, and 11 bases lay between the germline ends. CDR3 sequence: CSVLALASYNEQFF. DNA of the CDR3: TGCAGCGTTCTTGCTTTAGCCTCCTACAATGAGCAGTTCTTC.

V usage is TRBV27 and J usage is TRBJ1-2; TRBD1 matches at 9 bases. Per germline, CDR1 MNHEY and CDR2 SMNVEV (reference sequence). This CDR3 is built from 19 residues. V dropped 5 bases and J dropped 3; count of bases not matched to a gene: 19. In DNA, the CDR3 is TGTGCCAGCAGTACGGGACAGGGTTTCTCTTCGATCGCCCACTATGGCTACACCTTC. Translation gives CASSTGQGFSSIAHYGYTF.

The sample holds many counts of this clone. V usage is TRBV7-2 and J usage is TRBJ2-6, with 7 bases that match TRBD1. Germline V gives CDR1 SGHTA, CDR2 FQGNSA. The CDR3 has 16 residues. The junction had 7 bases not matched to a gene; V was cut back by 2 bases and J by 6 bases. CDR3 in amino acids: CASSLPGQAPANVLTF. In DNA form, the CDR3 reads TGTGCCAGCAGCTTACCCGGACAGGCTCCGGCCAACGTCCTGACTTTC.

The chain is built from TRBV5-1 and TRBJ1-1; tentative D call: TRBD1 (6 bases). CDR1 is SGHRS, CDR2 YFSETQ, per germline. The CDR3 covers 13 residues. The ends were cut back, 0 bases at V and 7 bases at J, with 10 bases in the middle. The CDR3 bases are TGCGCCAGCAGCTTGGTCGGGGGCGATGAAGCTTTCTTT. Translation gives CASSLVGGDEAFF.

The chain links TRBV18 to TRBJ1-5, with a possible D match to TRBD1 (6 bases). The CDR3 is made up of 16 amino acids. V gave up 0 bases and J gave up 4 bases, with 13 bases separating them. Germline-derived CDR1 and CDR2 are KGHSH and LQKENI. The CDR3 is CASSPPSTGRNQPQHF. Here the CDR3 DNA reads TGTGCCAGCTCACCACCATCTACAGGGCGTAATCAGCCCCAGCATTTT.

The chain's CDR3 is CAWSLTTGTGGNTIYF. In DNA, the CDR3 is TGTGCCTGGAGTCTCACTACCGGGACAGGGGGAAACACCATATATTTT. J is TRBJ1-3 and V is TRBV30, with 9 positions matching TRBD1. CDR1 is GTSNPN, CDR2 SVGIG, per germline (reference sequence). The CDR3 consists of 16 residues. J gave up 4 bases and V 2 bases, and 9 bases lay outside the gene matches.

Regarding this clone: The same CDR3 arises from other DNA sequences in this sample as well. The rearrangement uses TRBV4-2 and TRBJ1-1; D not certain. Between the trimmed V and J ends, which lost 0 bases and 1 base, there was a span of 6 bases. This CDR3 contains 14 residues. Germline CDR1 LGHNA, CDR2 YNFKEQ. The CDR3 DNA sequence: TGTGCCAGCAGCCAAGACTCGAAGAACACTGAAGCTTTCTTT. Its protein product is CASSQDSKNTEAFF.

The table lists this clone with a few counts. The CDR3 bases are TGTGCCTGGAGGAGCCATGAACTAAGCTACGAGCAGTACTTC. Its protein is CAWRSHELSYEQYF. This chain links TRBV30 with TRBJ2-7; no definite D call. V lost 3 bases, J lost 3 bases, and 15 bases lay in between. Germline CDR1 and CDR2: GTSNPN and SVGIG (reference sequence). The CDR3 sequence is 14 residues long.

The chain employs TRBV11-2 and TRBJ2-7; tentative D call: TRBD2 (5 bases). CDR1 and CDR2 (germline): SGHAT, FQNNGV. There are 15 residues in the CDR3. V lost 1 base to trimming and J lost 7 bases, with 17 bases between them. CDR3 amino acids: CASSLAVGPTGEQYF. Written as DNA, the CDR3 is TGTGCCAGCAGCTTAGCCGTCGGGCCTACGGGGGAGCAGTACTTC.

This clone came up once. The V and J genes are TRBV20-1 and TRBJ2-1; D is undetermined. This CDR3 comprises 10 residues. V was cut by 3 bases and J by 7 bases, with 4 bases left in between. Germline loops: CDR1 DFQATT, CDR2 SNEGSKA (reference sequence). The CDR3 DNA reads as TGCAGTGCTAGTCGAAATGAGCAGTTCTTC. This translates into CSASRNEQFF.

The chain joins TRBV29-1 to TRBJ2-2; D might be TRBD1 (5 bases). This CDR3 contains 13 residues. The germline V gene has CDR1 SQVTM and CDR2 ANQGSEA. V was trimmed by 2 bases and J by 8 bases, leaving 12 bases between them. CDR3 DNA: TGCAGCGTTGAAATAGGGGCCATGGGGGAGCTGTTTTTT. It yields the protein CSVEIGAMGELFF.

CDR3 sequence reads: CAWSSTGYEQYF. The DNA of the CDR3 is TGTGCCTGGAGTTCGACAGGCTACGAGCAGTACTTC. The chain is built from TRBV30 and TRBJ2-7; possible D gene TRBD1, 6 bases. CDR1 and CDR2 (germline): GTSNPN, SVGIG (reference sequence). The CDR3 spans 12 residues. V shed 2 bases and J shed 3 bases, with 8 bases lying between them.

The J gene is TRBJ2-5, the V gene TRBV29-1, with 9 bases matching TRBD1. The CDR3 runs to 13 residues. Unmatched junction bases numbered 0, after V lost 0 bases and J lost 4 bases. Per germline, CDR1 SQVTM and CDR2 ANQGSEA. This chain's CDR3 is CSVEEGQGETQYF. CDR3 bases: TGCAGCGTTGAAGAGGGACAGGGAGAGACCCAGTACTTC.

V is TRBV11-3 and J is TRBJ2-5; 7 bases fit TRBD1. V dropped 5 bases and J dropped 2; count of bases not matched to a gene: 11. CDR1 SGHNT and CDR2 YENEEA come from the germline V gene. The length of the CDR3 is 16 residues. CDR3 amino acids: CASSQTTYRGQETQYF. CDR3 DNA sequence: TGTGCCAGCAGCCAGACTACATACAGGGGACAAGAGACCCAGTACTTC.

The J gene is TRBJ1-6, the V gene TRBV29-1; 10 positions match TRBD1. Trimming at V came to 6 bases and at J to 10 bases, leaving 6 bases not matched to a gene. Looked up from germline, CDR1 is SQVTM and CDR2 is ANQGSEA. The CDR3 runs to 13 residues. CDR3 residues: CSVRQGAGSPLHF. The CDR3 DNA is TGCAGCGTGCGACAGGGGGCGGGATCACCCCTCCACTTT. Complete variable domain (other parts from reference TRBV29-1 and TRBJ1-6): SAVISQKPSRDICQRGTSLTIQCQVDSQVTMMFWYRQQPGQSLTLIATANQGSEATYESGFVIDKFPISRPNLTFSTLTVSNMSPEDSSIYLCSVRQGAGSPLHFGNGTRLTVT.

The chain couples TRBV30 to TRBJ1-2; D gene uncertain. The V end was cut by 0 bases, the J end by 4 bases, with 12 bases between. The CDR3 has 14 residues. CDR1 is GTSNPN and CDR2 is SVGIG in the germline V gene (reference sequence). The CDR3 here is CAWSVGPTGYGYTF. In nucleotides, the CDR3 is TGTGCCTGGAGTGTAGGTCCTACGGGCTATGGCTACACCTTC.

The chain carries TRBV9 and TRBJ2-6; D call uncertain. The V gene lost 0 bases and the J gene lost 2 bases, with 6 bases spanning the gap. Germline V CDR1 and CDR2: SGDLS, YYNGEE. The CDR3 runs 15 residues. CDR3 nucleotides: TGTGCCAGCAGCGTAGACAGCCCTGGGGCCAACGTCCTGACTTTC. Translation gives CASSVDSPGANVLTF.

The chain links TRBV6-5 to TRBJ2-1; 9 bases are a match to TRBD2. V lost 7 bases, J lost 4 bases, and 2 bases stayed unmatched. CDR1 is MNHEY and CDR2 is SVGAGI in the germline V gene. The CDR3 has 13 residues. The CDR3 DNA is TGTGCCAGCACGACTAGCGGTTACAATGAGCAGTTCTTC. Its translation is CASTTSGYNEQFF.

This clone has at least ten counts. V usage is TRBV7-8 and J usage is TRBJ1-5; D call uncertain. This CDR3 has 14 amino acids. CDR1 is SGHVS and CDR2 is FQNEAQ in the germline V gene. V lost 1 base, J lost 1 base, and 5 bases lay in between. CDR3 region: CASSLDYSNQPQHF. Here the CDR3 DNA reads TGTGCCAGCAGCTTAGATTACAGCAATCAGCCCCAGCATTTT.

This clone came up once. The chain combines TRBV14 with TRBJ2-7; 8 positions match TRBD1. From germline, CDR1 is SGHDN and CDR2 FVKESK. The ends lost 5 bases at V and 2 bases at J; junction bases unmatched: 5. The CDR3 runs to 14 residues. The CDR3 protein is CASSETGVAYEQYF. The CDR3 nucleotides read TGTGCCAGCAGCGAGACAGGGGTAGCCTACGAGCAGTACTTC.

V and J are TRBV30 and TRBJ2-7, with 7 bases that match TRBD2. The CDR3 is 14 amino acids. Germline assignment: CDR1 GTSNPN and CDR2 SVGIG (reference sequence). Unmatched junction bases numbered 4, after V lost 0 bases and J lost 2 bases. CDR3 nucleotides: TGTGCCTGGAGTGTACCGGGACTACCCTACGAGCAGTACTTC. Protein: CAWSVPGLPYEQYF.